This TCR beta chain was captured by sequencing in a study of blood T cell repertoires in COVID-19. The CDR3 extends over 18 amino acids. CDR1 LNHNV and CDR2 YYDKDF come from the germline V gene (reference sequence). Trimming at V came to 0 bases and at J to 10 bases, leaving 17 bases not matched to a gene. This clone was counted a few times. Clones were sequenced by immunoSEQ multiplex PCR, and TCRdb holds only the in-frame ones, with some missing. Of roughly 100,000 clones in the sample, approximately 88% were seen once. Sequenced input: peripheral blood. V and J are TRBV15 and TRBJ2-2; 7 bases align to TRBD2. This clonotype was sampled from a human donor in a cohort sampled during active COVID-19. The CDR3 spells CATSRDLSGGRSFAELFF. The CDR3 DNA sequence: TGTGCCACCAGCAGAGATCTATCTGGCGGGAGATCGTTTGCGGAGCTGTTTTTT.